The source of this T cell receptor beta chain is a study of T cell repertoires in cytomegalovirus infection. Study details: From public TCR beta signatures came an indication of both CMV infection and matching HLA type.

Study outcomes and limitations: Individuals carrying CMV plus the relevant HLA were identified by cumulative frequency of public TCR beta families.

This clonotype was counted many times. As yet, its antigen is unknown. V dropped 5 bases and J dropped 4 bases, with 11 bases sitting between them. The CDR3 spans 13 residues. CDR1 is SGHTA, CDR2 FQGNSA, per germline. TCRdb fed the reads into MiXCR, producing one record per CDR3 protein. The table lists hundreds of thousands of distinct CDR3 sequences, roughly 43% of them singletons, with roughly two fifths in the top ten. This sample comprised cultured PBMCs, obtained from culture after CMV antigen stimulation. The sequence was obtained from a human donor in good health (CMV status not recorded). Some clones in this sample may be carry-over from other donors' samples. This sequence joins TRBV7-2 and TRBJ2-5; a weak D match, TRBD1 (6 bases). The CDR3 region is CASSPTGTETQYF. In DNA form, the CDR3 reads TGTGCCAGCAGCCCTACAGGGACAGAGACCCAGTACTTC.